The 8 T cell receptor beta chains listed next were all sequenced from one sample in a study of blood T cell repertoires in COVID-19. Assay: immunoSEQ multiplex PCR; the TCRdb copy retains only in-frame clones and omits some. Of roughly 100,000 clones in the sample, 60% to 80% were seen once. The sequenced sample consisted of peripheral blood. These receptors were collected from a man between 60 and 70 years old with active or convalescent COVID-19.

The chain carries TRBV4-3 and TRBJ2-1, with TRBD2 matching over 10 bases. V was clipped by 1 base and J by 4 bases; unmatched bases: 4. CDR1 and CDR2 (germline): LGHNA, YSLEER. CDR3 length: 16 amino acids. The DNA for the CDR3 is TGCGCCAGCAGCCAAGTAGCGGGAGGTGCGTACAATGAGCAGTTCTTC. It specifies CASSQVAGGAYNEQFF.

This clone was detected a few times. This rearrangement joins TRBV18 to TRBJ1-1, with D tentatively TRBD1 (5 bases). The V gene's germline CDR1 is KGHSH and CDR2 LQKENI. This CDR3 region has 14 residues. V was cut by 4 bases and J by 2 bases, with 11 bases left in between. The CDR3 sequence: CASSLQERNTEAFF. DNA of the CDR3: TGTGCCAGCTCACTACAGGAGAGAAACACTGAAGCTTTCTTT.

This clone was recorded a few times. The chain has TRBV27 and TRBJ2-2, with TRBD1 matching 10 bases. Germline assignment: CDR1 MNHEY and CDR2 SMNVEV (reference sequence). The CDR3 spans 16 residues. J gave up 5 bases and V 5 bases, and 8 bases lay outside the gene matches. The DNA of the CDR3 is TGTGCCAGCAGTCCGAAGGGACAGGGGCGGACCGGGGAGCTGTTTTTT. As protein: CASSPKGQGRTGELFF.

This chain connects TRBV5-1 to TRBJ2-3; a possible D gene is TRBD1 (5 bases). V lost 4 bases and J 10 bases, leaving 22 bases between the germline ends. The CDR3 is 15 residues long. Germline V gene sequence: CDR1 SGHRS, CDR2 YFSETQ. This chain's CDR3 is CASSPSLAVQGSQYF. CDR3 nucleotide sequence: TGCGCCAGCAGCCCCTCCCTGGCAGTTCAGGGCTCGCAGTATTTT.

This rearrangement joins TRBV19 to TRBJ1-5; D may be TRBD1 (5 bases). The CDR3 runs 16 residues. The V end was cut by 7 bases, the J end by 2 bases, with 18 bases between. Germline values: CDR1 LNHDA, CDR2 SQIVND (reference sequence). The CDR3 is CASIAARVGGNQPQHF. CDR3 DNA sequence: TGTGCCAGTATCGCGGCTCGGGTAGGGGGCAATCAGCCCCAGCATTTT.

This chain uses TRBV5-1 with TRBJ2-4; TRBD1 agrees at 11 bases. This CDR3 spans 17 amino acids. In germline, CDR1 is SGHRS, CDR2 YFSETQ. Trimming took 4 bases from V and 1 from J; bases not matched to a gene: 7. CDR3 DNA: TGCGCCAGCAGCGCCGGGACAGGGGGGTCGGCCAAAAACATTCAGTACTTC. This gives the protein CASSAGTGGSAKNIQYF.

The chain couples TRBV6-2 or TRBV6-3 to TRBJ2-1; D gene ambiguous. Per the germline V gene, CDR1 is MNHEY and CDR2 is SVGEGT. This CDR3 is built from 15 residues. Trimming shortened V by 2 bases and J by 0 bases, and 8 bases separated the two germline ends. The CDR3 DNA sequence: TGTGCCAGCAGTTACCCGGAGAGCTCCTACAATGAGCAGTTCTTC. Translated: CASSYPESSYNEQFF.

The V gene is TRBV6-5, the J gene TRBJ1-1, with D possibly TRBD1 on 6 matching bases. Trimming stripped 8 bases from V and 5 bases from J, with 9 bases between. This CDR3 spans 11 amino acids. CDR1 is MNHEY, CDR2 SVGAGI, per germline. CDR3 sequence (DNA): TGTGCCAGCGAGGGGGGGACTGAAGCTTTCTTT. Residues: CASEGGTEAFF.